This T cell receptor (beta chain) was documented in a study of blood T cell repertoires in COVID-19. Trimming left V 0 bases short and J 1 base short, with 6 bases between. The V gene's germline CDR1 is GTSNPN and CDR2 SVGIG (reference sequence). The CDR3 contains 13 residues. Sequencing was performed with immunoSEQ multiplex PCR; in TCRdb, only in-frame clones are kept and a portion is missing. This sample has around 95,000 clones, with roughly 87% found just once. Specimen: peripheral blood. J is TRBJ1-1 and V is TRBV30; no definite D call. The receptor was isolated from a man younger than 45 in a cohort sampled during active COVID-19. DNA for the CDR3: TGTGCCTGGAGTGTACACCAGAACACTGAAGCTTTCTTT. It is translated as CAWSVHQNTEAFF. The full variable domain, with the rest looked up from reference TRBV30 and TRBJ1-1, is SQTIHQWPATLVQPVGSPLSLECTVEGTSNPNLYWYRQAAGRGLQLLFYSVGIGQISSEVPQNLSASRPQDRQFILSSKKLLLSDSGFYLCAWSVHQNTEAFFGQGTRLTVV.